The entry that follows covers one T cell receptor beta chain sequence. Its antigen is unidentified. This sample was taken from a study of CD8+CD57+ T cells in acquired aplastic anemia. Study overall: CD4+ and CD8+ cells, once sorted, gave DNA averaging about 3 ug.

Trimming removed 3 bases from V and 5 bases from J, with 12 bases in between. The germline V gene has CDR1 LNHDA and CDR2 SQIVND (reference sequence). The CDR3 is made up of 14 amino acids. The authors sequenced patients whose flow cytometry had shown CD8+CD57+ cell expansion. Overall study results and limits: The CD8+ Simpson's diversity of patients and controls was not significantly different.

Genomic DNA, serving as template, underwent TCR beta VDJ and CDR3 profiling. TCRdb reprocessed the reads with MiXCR, giving one entry per CDR3 protein. The table lists hundreds of thousands of distinct CDR3 sequences, 25% to 40% of them singletons. This chain uses TRBV19 with TRBJ2-3, with D unclear. The material sequenced was sorted CD4+, CD8+, or CD8+CD57+ T cells (not recorded which) from PBMCs. The clonotype was recovered from a human donor with aplastic anemia. CDR3 sequence reads: CASSISGLGDTQYF. Here the CDR3 DNA reads TGTGCCAGTAGTATTTCCGGGCTGGGAGATACGCAGTATTTT.